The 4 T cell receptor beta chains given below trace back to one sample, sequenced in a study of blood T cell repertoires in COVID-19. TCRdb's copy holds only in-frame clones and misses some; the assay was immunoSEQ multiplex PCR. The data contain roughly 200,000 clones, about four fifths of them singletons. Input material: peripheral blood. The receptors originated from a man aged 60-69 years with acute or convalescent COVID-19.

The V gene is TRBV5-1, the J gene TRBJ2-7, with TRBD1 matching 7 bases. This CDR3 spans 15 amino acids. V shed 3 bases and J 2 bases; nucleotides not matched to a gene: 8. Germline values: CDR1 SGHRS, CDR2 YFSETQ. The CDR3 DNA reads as TGCGCCAGCAGCTACTACTCCGGGACAGCCTACGAGCAGTACTTC. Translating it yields CASSYYSGTAYEQYF.

This CDR3 reads CASSYPRGLNTEAFF. The CDR3 DNA reads TGTGCCAGCAGTTACCCCAGGGGGCTGAACACTGAAGCTTTCTTT. The chain recombines TRBV6-6 with TRBJ1-1; TRBD1 aligns across 8 bases. The CDR3 consists of 15 residues. Per the germline V gene, CDR1 is MNHNY and CDR2 is SVGAGI (reference sequence). Germline trimming cut 2 bases from V and 0 bases from J; bases unmatched to any gene: 2.

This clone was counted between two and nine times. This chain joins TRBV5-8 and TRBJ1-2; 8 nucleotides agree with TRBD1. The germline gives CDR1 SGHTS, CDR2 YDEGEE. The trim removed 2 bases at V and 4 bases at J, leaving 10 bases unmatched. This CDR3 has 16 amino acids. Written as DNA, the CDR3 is TGTGCCAGCAGCTTTATACAGGGGGGACCAGGCTATGGCTACACCTTC. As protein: CASSFIQGGPGYGYTF.

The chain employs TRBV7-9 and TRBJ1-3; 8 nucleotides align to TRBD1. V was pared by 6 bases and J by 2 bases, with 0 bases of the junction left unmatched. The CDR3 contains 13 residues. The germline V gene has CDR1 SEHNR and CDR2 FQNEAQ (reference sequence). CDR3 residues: CASRQGAGNTIYF. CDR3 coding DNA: TGTGCCAGCAGACAGGGGGCTGGAAACACCATATATTTT.